The text below deals with one T cell receptor beta chain. Sequenced by immunoSEQ multiplex PCR; TCRdb stores in-frame clones only, minus some. This table has about 150,000 clones, more than 70% appearing once. Trimming took 3 bases from V and 4 from J, leaving 15 bases between them. The CDR3 has 15 residues. Germline assignment: CDR1 MNHNS and CDR2 SASEGT. The record originates from a study of blood T cell repertoires in COVID-19. Across the study: Collection of acute and convalescent COVID-19 samples took place in the United States, Italy and Spain.

The chain is built from TRBV6-1 and TRBJ1-2; D is uncertain. Sequenced material: peripheral blood. The receptor was isolated from a man aged 55 to 69 with acute or convalescent COVID-19. CDR3 coding DNA: TGTGCCAGCAGTGACCTTATCAGGTTGGTCTATGGCTACACCTTC. It specifies CASSDLIRLVYGYTF.